Reported below is one TCR beta chain. This sample stems from a study of blood T cells in healthy people across ages. A J-beta primer mix and a sample-barcoded 5' primer were used in a second PCR of about 7 to 12 cycles. Each CDR3 protein gets one entry after TCRdb re-called the 5' RACE reads with MiXCR. Altogether around 1.5 million distinct CDR3 sequences are present, 35% to 45% being singletons, with the ten largest covering approximately 7.9%. The TCR sequence derives from a woman younger than 35 in good health. What was sequenced was blood.

CDR3 protein: CSAINGASYEQYF. The CDR3 DNA is TGCAGTGCTATTAACGGGGCCTCCTACGAGCAGTACTTC. This chain joins TRBV20-1 and TRBJ2-7; D could derive from TRBD1 or TRBD2 (5 bases each). The germline gives CDR1 DFQATT, CDR2 SNEGSKA (reference sequence). This CDR3 contains 13 residues. Trimming took off 4 bases at V and 0 bases at J, with 10 bases between the two ends.